Below are 23 T cell receptor beta chains sequenced from a single sample in a study of blood T cell repertoires in COVID-19. TCRdb's copy holds only in-frame clones and misses some; the assay was immunoSEQ multiplex PCR. Found here are around 200,000 clones, 70% to 90% of them singletons; the top ten hold around 4.9%. What was sequenced was peripheral blood. These receptors all come from an elderly woman with acute or convalescent COVID-19.

The chain has TRBV6-4 and TRBJ2-1; possible D gene TRBD1, 7 bases. Germline V gene sequence: CDR1 MRHNA, CDR2 SNTAGT. CDR3 length: 15 residues. Trimming shortened V by 2 bases and J by 7 bases, and 15 bases separated the two germline ends. The CDR3 reads CASSDGEGAGNEQFF. The CDR3 DNA sequence: TGTGCCAGCAGTGACGGTGAGGGGGCGGGAAATGAGCAGTTCTTC.

The chain couples TRBV18 to TRBJ2-3; 11 bases align to TRBD1. Germline assignment: CDR1 KGHSH and CDR2 LQKENI. This CDR3 comprises 16 residues. Unmatched junction bases numbered 7, after V lost 5 bases and J lost 3 bases. CDR3 in DNA: TGTGCCAGCTCAGCAAACCGGGACAGGGGGACAGATACGCAGTATTTT. It specifies CASSANRDRGTDTQYF.

This clone occurred a few times. CDR3 sequence (DNA): TGTGCCAGCAGTTGGGCGGGAACCAGCACAGATACGCAGTATTTT. This translates into CASSWAGTSTDTQYF. The genes are TRBV2 and TRBJ2-3; maybe TRBD2 (6 bases). V dropped 5 bases and J dropped 0 bases, with 12 bases sitting between them. The CDR3 sequence is 15 residues long. Germline CDR1 and CDR2: SNHLY and FYNNEI.

J is TRBJ1-4 and V is TRBV4-3; 8 nucleotides match TRBD1. Germline V CDR1 and CDR2: LGHNA, YSLEER. V shed 4 bases and J 7 bases; nucleotides not matched to a gene: 8. The CDR3 covers 15 residues. In DNA form, the CDR3 reads TGCGCCAGCAGCCCCCAGACAGGGGCTAGTGAAAAACTGTTTTTT. Translation: CASSPQTGASEKLFF.

The rearrangement links TRBV24-1 to TRBJ2-7; TRBD2 matches 7 bases. This CDR3 comprises 13 residues. V shed 0 bases, J shed 5 bases, and the junction held 0 bases outside the gene matches. Germline CDR1 is KGHDR and CDR2 is SFDVKD. The CDR3 DNA reads as TGTGCCACCAGTGATTTGCGGGGGGACGAGCAGTACTTC. Translating it yields CATSDLRGDEQYF.

This rearrangement joins TRBV4-1 to TRBJ2-3; unclear D gene. Germline CDR1 and CDR2: MGHRA and YSYEKL. The CDR3 extends over 12 amino acids. Trimming shortened V by 1 base and J by 5 bases, and 4 bases separated the two germline ends. The chain's CDR3 is CASSQVGDTQYF. The CDR3 coding sequence is TGCGCCAGCAGCCAAGTCGGAGATACGCAGTATTTT.

V gene TRBV6-1 combines with J gene TRBJ2-5, with 14 bases fitting TRBD2. The junction had 4 bases not matched to a gene; V was cut back by 3 bases and J by 4 bases. This CDR3 spans 16 amino acids. Germline lookup yields CDR1 MNHNS and CDR2 SASEGT. This CDR3 reads CASSEPGLAGAETQYF. The CDR3 region has the DNA TGTGCCAGCAGTGAGCCGGGACTAGCGGGAGCAGAGACCCAGTACTTC.

V is TRBV9 and J is TRBJ2-7; perhaps TRBD2 as D (5 bases). Germline V gene sequence: CDR1 SGDLS, CDR2 YYNGEE. This CDR3 spans 15 amino acids. Trimming took off 2 bases at V and 0 bases at J, with 12 bases between the two ends. The CDR3 nucleotides are TGTGCCAGCAGCGTCCTTCCACTAGACTCCTACGAGCAGTACTTC. Translation: CASSVLPLDSYEQYF.

The rearrangement uses TRBV7-2 and TRBJ1-2; 11 bases match TRBD1. V lost 5 bases and J lost 8; bases outside the gene matches: 7. CDR1 SGHTA and CDR2 FQGNSA come from the germline V gene. The CDR3 runs 14 residues. The CDR3 DNA sequence: TGTGCCAGCAGCCTCGGACAGGGGGCTTGGGGCTACACCTTC. This translates into CASSLGQGAWGYTF.

Judged by abundance, this clone is medium-sized. One end of the junction does not line up with germline, which may come from a read error. This rearrangement joins TRBV7-3 to TRBJ2-1; D perhaps matches TRBD1 (6 bases). CDR1 is SGHTA, CDR2 FQGTGA, per germline. CDR3 length: 13 residues. The CDR3 DNA reads TGTGCCAGCAGCTTAACAGGGGACAACGAGCAGTTCTTC. Amino acid sequence: CASSLTGDNEQFF.

This clone was seen a single time. The chain carries TRBV11-3 and TRBJ2-5, with 9 bases matching TRBD1. CDR3 size: 17 residues. CDR1 and CDR2 from the germline V gene are SGHNT and YENEEA. Trimming took 5 bases from V and 6 from J; bases not matched to a gene: 16. CDR3 loop: CASSTARGTGLAQTQYF. CDR3 in DNA: TGTGCCAGCAGCACCGCCAGGGGGACAGGGTTGGCGCAGACCCAGTACTTC.

The chain has TRBV28 and TRBJ1-3; D unresolved. This CDR3 has 12 residues. With 6 bases removed from V and 4 bases from J, the gap between germline ends came to 7 bases. The V gene's germline CDR1 is MDHEN and CDR2 SYDVKM. CDR3 loop: CASSTRGNTIYF. The CDR3 coding sequence is TGTGCCAGCAGCACCAGGGGAAACACCATATATTTT.

The V gene is TRBV9, the J gene TRBJ2-3; possibly TRBD2 for D (6 bases). The V end was cut by 3 bases, the J end by 3 bases, with 17 bases between. Per the germline V gene, CDR1 is SGDLS and CDR2 is YYNGEE. The CDR3 runs to 16 residues. The CDR3 DNA is TGTGCCAGCAGCGCCCGCCTTACGGGAGTTACAGATACGCAGTATTTT. Translation gives CASSARLTGVTDTQYF. Filled out from reference TRBV9 and TRBJ2-3, the complete variable domain reads DSGVTQTPKHLITATGQRVTLRCSPRSGDLSVYWYQQSLDQGLQFLIQYYNGEERAKGNILERFSAQQFPDLHSELNLSSLELGDSALYFCASSARLTGVTDTQYFGPGTRLTVL.

The V and J genes are TRBV29-1 and TRBJ1-1; D unclear. V was clipped by 7 bases and J by 6 bases, with 12 bases between them. CDR1 is SQVTM and CDR2 is ANQGSEA in the germline V gene. CDR3 length: 11 amino acids. The CDR3 loop reads CSALERAEAFF. The DNA of the CDR3 is TGCAGCGCCTTGGAGCGGGCTGAAGCTTTCTTT.

This clone was seen once. The chain combines TRBV5-4 with TRBJ2-7; TRBD2 matches 7 bases. There are 16 residues in the CDR3. With 1 base clipped from V and 0 bases from J, the junction kept 7 bases outside the gene matches. Germline lookup yields CDR1 SGHNT and CDR2 YYREEE (reference sequence). CDR3 DNA sequence: TGTGCCAGCAGCTTGCACCGCGGGGGAAGCTCCTACGAGCAGTACTTC. Amino acids: CASSLHRGGSSYEQYF.

This CDR3 is CASSARGAGLPNTQYF. CDR3 DNA: TGTGCCAGCAGCGCGCGGGGAGCGGGACTACCAAATACGCAGTATTTT. The rearrangement uses TRBV7-8 and TRBJ2-3; TRBD2 aligns across 7 bases. Germline CDR1 SGHVS, CDR2 FQNEAQ. This CDR3 contains 16 residues. V lost 5 bases, J lost 7 bases, and 15 bases stayed unmatched. The full variable domain, rest sourced from reference TRBV7-8 and TRBJ2-3, is GAGVSQSPRYKVAKRGQDVALRCDPISGHVSLFWYQQALGQGPEFLTYFQNEAQLDKSGLPSDRFFAERPEGSVSTLKIQRTQQEDSAVYLCASSARGAGLPNTQYFGPGTRLTVL.

This chain links TRBV28 with TRBJ1-4; the D gene is possibly TRBD1 (6 bases). The CDR3 has 15 residues. Trimming took 3 bases from V and 6 from J, leaving 14 bases between them. The germline V gene encodes CDR1 MDHEN and CDR2 SYDVKM. CDR3 nucleotides: TGTGCCAGCAGTTTGACAGGCGGGGGGTATGAAAAACTGTTTTTT. It yields the protein CASSLTGGGYEKLFF.

This clone was seen a few times. The rearrangement links TRBV5-3 to TRBJ2-7; TRBD2 matches at 9 bases. TRBV5-3 has ORF status, its function being uncertain. V lost 1 base and J lost 3; bases outside the gene matches: 5. This CDR3 comprises 15 residues. CDR3 DNA: TGTGCCAGAAGCTTGTGTGGCGGGAGGGGCTACGAGCAGTACTTC. Amino acid sequence: CARSLCGGRGYEQYF.

This clone was counted between two and nine times. The chain joins TRBV6-5 to TRBJ1-5, with D unresolved. V was clipped by 8 bases and J by 4 bases, with 9 bases between them. CDR1 is MNHEY, CDR2 SVGAGI, per germline. The CDR3 is 12 residues long. CDR3 coding DNA: TGTGCCAGCGGGCTTTCAAATCAGCCCCAGCATTTT. Its translation is CASGLSNQPQHF.

The chain has TRBV27 and TRBJ2-2, with D possibly being TRBD1 (6 bases). V dropped 8 bases and J dropped 7 bases, with 8 bases sitting between them. Germline loops: CDR1 MNHEY, CDR2 SMNVEV (reference sequence). The CDR3 covers 11 residues. The CDR3 bases are TGTGCCAGCGGGACATTCGGGGAGCTGTTTTTT. Protein product: CASGTFGELFF.

The chain employs TRBV19 and TRBJ2-5; D may be TRBD2 (5 bases). V gave up 6 bases and J gave up 5 bases, with 13 bases separating them. This CDR3 has 13 amino acids. Germline CDR1 and CDR2: LNHDA and SQIVND (reference sequence). The CDR3 region is CASRPAGAETQYF. CDR3 sequence (DNA): TGTGCCAGTAGGCCCGCGGGTGCCGAGACCCAGTACTTC. The full variable domain, its missing parts supplied by reference TRBV19 and TRBJ2-5, is DGGITQSPKYLFRKEGQNVTLSCEQNLNHDAMYWYRQDPGQGLRLIYYSQIVNDFQKGDIAEGYSVSREKKESFPLTVTSAQKNPTAFYLCASRPAGAETQYFGPGTRLLVL.

This clone was seen only once. The CDR3: CASSGQHNEKLFF. In nucleotides, the CDR3 is TGTGCCAGCAGCGGACAGCATAATGAAAAACTGTTTTTT. The rearrangement links TRBV2 to TRBJ1-4; D might be TRBD1 (6 bases). CDR3 length equals 13 residues. Trimming left V 6 bases short and J 4 bases short, with 9 bases between. Germline V gene sequence: CDR1 SNHLY, CDR2 FYNNEI.

J is TRBJ2-5 and V is TRBV30; D may be TRBD1 (5 bases). CDR1 is GTSNPN, CDR2 SVGIG, per germline (reference sequence). Trimming left V 3 bases short and J 2 bases short, with 16 bases between. The CDR3 contains 15 residues. CDR3 amino acids: CAWRREQWTQETQYF. The CDR3, as DNA: TGTGCCTGGAGAAGGGAACAGTGGACACAAGAGACCCAGTACTTC. Combining the CDR3 with reference TRBV30 and TRBJ2-5 gives the whole variable domain SQTIHQWPATLVQPVGSPLSLECTVEGTSNPNLYWYRQAAGRGLQLLFYSVGIGQISSEVPQNLSASRPQDRQFILSSKKLLLSDSGFYLCAWRREQWTQETQYFGPGTRLLVL.